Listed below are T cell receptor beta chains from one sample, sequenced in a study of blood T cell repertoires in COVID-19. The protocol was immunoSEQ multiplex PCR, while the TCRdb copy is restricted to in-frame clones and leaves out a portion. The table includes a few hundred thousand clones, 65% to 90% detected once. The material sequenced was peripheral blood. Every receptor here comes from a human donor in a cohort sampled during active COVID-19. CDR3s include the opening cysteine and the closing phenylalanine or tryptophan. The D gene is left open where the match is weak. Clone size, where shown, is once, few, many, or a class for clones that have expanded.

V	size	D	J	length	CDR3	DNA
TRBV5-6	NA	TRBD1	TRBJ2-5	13	CASSQTGGETQYF	TGTGCCAGCAGCCAGACAGGGGGAGAGACCCAGTACTTC
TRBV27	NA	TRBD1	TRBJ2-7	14	CASAQDRLSYEQYF	TGTGCCAGCGCCCAGGACAGGCTCTCCTACGAGCAGTACTTC
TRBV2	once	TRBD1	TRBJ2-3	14	CASRRQGRTDTQYF	TGTGCCAGCAGAAGACAGGGTCGCACAGATACGCAGTATTTT
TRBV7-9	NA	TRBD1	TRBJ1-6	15	CASSPGQGGNSPLHF	TGTGCCAGCAGCCCAGGACAGGGAGGTAATTCACCCCTCCACTTT
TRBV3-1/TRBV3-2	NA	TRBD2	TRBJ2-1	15	CASSRGGYTYNEQFF	TGTGCCAGCAGCCGGGGGGGTTATACCTACAATGAGCAGTTCTTC
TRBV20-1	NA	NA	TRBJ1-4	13	CSASRRVGEKLFF	TGCAGTGCTAGTCGCAGGGTAGGGGAAAAACTGTTTTTT
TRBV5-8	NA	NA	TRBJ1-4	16	CASSLGAGTVNEKLFF	TGTGCCAGCAGCTTGGGTGCCGGGACTGTAAATGAAAAACTGTTTTTT
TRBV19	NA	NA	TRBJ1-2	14	CASSGGLGGYGYTF	TGTGCCAGTAGTGGAGGACTAGGGGGATATGGCTACACCTTC
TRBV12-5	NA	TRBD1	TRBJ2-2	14	CASAGQGATGELFF	TGTGCTAGTGCCGGACAGGGTGCCACCGGGGAGCTGTTTTTT
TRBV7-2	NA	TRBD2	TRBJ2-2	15	CASSRTSRNTGELFF	TGTGCCAGCAGTAGGACTAGCCGAAACACCGGGGAGCTGTTTTTT
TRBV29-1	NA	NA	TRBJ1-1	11	CSVGAGTGAFF	TGCAGCGTTGGAGCGGGCACCGGGGCTTTCTTT
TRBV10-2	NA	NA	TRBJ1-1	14	CASSVTGGVTEAFF	TGCGCCAGCAGTGTTACCGGGGGTGTGACTGAAGCTTTCTTT
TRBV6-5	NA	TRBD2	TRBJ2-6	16	CASSYRGGAGANVLTF	TGTGCCAGCAGTTACAGGGGAGGGGCTGGGGCCAACGTCCTGACTTTC
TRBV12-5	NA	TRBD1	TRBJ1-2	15	CASGLVIAGGRGYTF	TGTGCTAGTGGTTTGGTAATCGCAGGGGGAAGGGGCTACACCTTC
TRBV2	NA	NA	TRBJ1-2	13	CASSDILRGGYTF	TGTGCCAGCAGTGATATACTAAGGGGAGGCTACACCTTC
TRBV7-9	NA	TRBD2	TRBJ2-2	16	CASSSSGGAILGELFF	TGTGCCAGCAGCTCTAGCGGGGGGGCCATCCTCGGGGAGCTGTTTTTT
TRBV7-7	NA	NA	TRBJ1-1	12	CASTEQEASAFF	TGTGCCAGCACCGAGCAGGAGGCAAGCGCTTTCTTT
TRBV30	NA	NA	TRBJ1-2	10	CAWVDGGYTF	TGTGCCTGGGTAGATGGTGGCTACACCTTC
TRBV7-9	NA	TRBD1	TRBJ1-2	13	CASSPFSGTGSTF	TGTGCCAGCAGCCCATTTTCTGGGACAGGGTCCACCTTC
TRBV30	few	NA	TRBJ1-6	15	CAWREGYQNNSPLHF	TGTGCCTGGAGAGAGGGTTATCAGAATAATTCACCCCTCCACTTT
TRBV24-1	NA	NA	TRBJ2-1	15	CATSESGDFGNEQFF	TGTGCCACCAGTGAGAGCGGCGATTTCGGGAATGAGCAGTTCTTC
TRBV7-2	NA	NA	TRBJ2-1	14	CASSPRQGRNEQFF	TGTGCCAGCAGCCCCCGGCAGGGGCGGAATGAGCAGTTCTTC
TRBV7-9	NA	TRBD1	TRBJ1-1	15	CASSGWTGRGTEAFF	TGTGCCAGCAGCGGATGGACAGGGCGGGGCACTGAAGCTTTCTTT
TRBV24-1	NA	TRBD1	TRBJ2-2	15	CATSRAGGAVGELFF	TGTGCCACCAGTCGCGCAGGGGGCGCGGTCGGGGAGCTGTTTTTT
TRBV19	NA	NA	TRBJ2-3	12	CASSIGRDTQYF	TGTGCCAGTAGTATCGGGAGAGATACGCAGTATTTT
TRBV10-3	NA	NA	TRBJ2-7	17	CAISEPGLQNTAGEQYF	TGTGCCATCAGTGAGCCGGGACTCCAAAATACGGCAGGAGAGCAGTACTTC
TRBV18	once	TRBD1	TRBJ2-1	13	CASSRTGGNEQFF	TGTGCCAGCTCACGGACAGGGGGCAATGAGCAGTTCTTC
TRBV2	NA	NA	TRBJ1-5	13	CASSEVVNQPQHF	TGTGCCAGCAGTGAAGTCGTAAATCAGCCCCAGCATTTT
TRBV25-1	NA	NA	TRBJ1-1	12	CASTQGKGEAFF	TGTGCCAGCACCCAGGGGAAGGGTGAAGCTTTCTTT
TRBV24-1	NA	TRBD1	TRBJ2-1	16	CATSDLPRGLYNEQFF	TGTGCCACCAGTGATTTGCCCAGGGGGCTCTACAATGAGCAGTTCTTC
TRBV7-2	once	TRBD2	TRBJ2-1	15	CASSFRSGGHNEQFF	TGTGCCAGCAGCTTTCGAAGCGGGGGACACAATGAGCAGTTCTTC
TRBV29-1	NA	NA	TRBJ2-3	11	CSVVSGDTQYF	TGCAGCGTTGTCTCGGGAGATACGCAGTATTTT
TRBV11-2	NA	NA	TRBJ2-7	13	CASRNYETGVVSF	TGTGCCAGCAGGAATTACGAAACGGGGGTTGTCAGCTTC
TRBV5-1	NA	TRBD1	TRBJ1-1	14	CASSFDRDIAEAFF	TGCGCCAGCAGCTTCGACAGGGATATAGCTGAAGCTTTCTTT
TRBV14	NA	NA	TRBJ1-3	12	CASSQVRDTIYF	TGTGCCAGCAGCCAAGTTCGGGACACCATATATTTT
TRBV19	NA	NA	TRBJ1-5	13	CASGEGFNQPQHF	TGTGCCAGTGGCGAGGGATTCAATCAGCCCCAGCATTTT
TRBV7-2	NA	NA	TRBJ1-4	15	CASSLEGGFIEKLFF	TGTGCCAGCAGCTTAGAGGGGGGGTTTATTGAAAAACTGTTTTTT
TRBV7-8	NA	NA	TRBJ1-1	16	CASSGAWGGYPAEAFF	TGTGCCAGCAGCGGGGCCTGGGGGGGTTACCCCGCTGAAGCTTTCTTT
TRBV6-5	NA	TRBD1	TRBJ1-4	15	CASSTQGAANEKLFF	TGTGCCAGCAGTACACAGGGGGCTGCTAATGAAAAACTGTTTTTT
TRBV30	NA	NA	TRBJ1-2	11	CAWILDTSHTF	TGTGCCTGGATTCTGGACACGTCCCACACCTTC
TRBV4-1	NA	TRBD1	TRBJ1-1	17	CASSPTGVGYGNTEAFF	TGCGCCAGCAGTCCGACAGGGGTCGGATATGGGAACACTGAAGCTTTCTTT
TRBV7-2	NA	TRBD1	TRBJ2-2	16	CASSSDRGLYTGELFF	TGTGCCAGCAGCTCGGACAGGGGGCTTTACACCGGGGAGCTGTTTTTT
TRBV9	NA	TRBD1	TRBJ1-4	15	CASSERTGGFEKLFF	TGTGCCAGCAGCGAAAGGACAGGGGGCTTTGAAAAACTGTTTTTT
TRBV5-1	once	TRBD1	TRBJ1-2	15	CASSLSLDRVVGYTF	TGCGCCAGCAGCTTGTCATTGGACAGGGTAGTCGGCTACACCTTC
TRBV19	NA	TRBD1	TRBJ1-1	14	CASSPRGADTEAFF	TGTGCCAGTAGCCCCAGGGGGGCGGATACTGAAGCTTTCTTT
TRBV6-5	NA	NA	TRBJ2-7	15	CASIIYGDGAYEQYF	TGTGCCAGCATTATTTATGGCGACGGAGCCTACGAGCAGTACTTC
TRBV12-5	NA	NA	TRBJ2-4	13	CASGVANQNIQYF	TGTGCTAGTGGGGTCGCGAATCAAAACATTCAGTACTTC
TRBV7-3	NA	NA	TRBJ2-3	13	CASSSKLKDTQYF	TGTGCCAGCAGCTCCAAACTCAAGGATACGCAGTATTTT
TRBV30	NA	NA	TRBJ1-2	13	CAHTLSPNYGYTF	TGTGCCCATACCTTAAGCCCTAACTATGGCTACACCTTC
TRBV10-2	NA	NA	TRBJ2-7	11	CASSAEETQYF	TGCGCCAGCAGTGCCGAGGAGACTCAGTACTTC